This T cell receptor beta chain was found in a study of early T cells in non-severe SARS-CoV-2 infection. Study at large: Alpha and beta chains were unpaired, from unsorted whole-blood bulk RNA. Regarding the study as a whole: VDJdb-based matching was biased toward anti-spike CD8 responses and missed private and CD4 specificities.

TCRdb recomputed calls from the 5' RACE reads with MiXCR, one row per CDR3 protein. The sample comprises about 30,000 distinct CDR3 sequences, 3.9% of which are singletons, and over 8% rests with the top ten. The sample holds many counts of this clonotype. Its antigen is as yet unknown. This TCR came from an adult who was a healthcare worker with PCR-confirmed SARS-CoV-2 infection or an uninfected control (not recorded which). Sequenced sample: whole blood.

CDR3 region: CASSQHVRGGPLTGELFF. The CDR3 DNA is TGTGCCAGCAGCCAACACGTAAGAGGCGGGCCTCTCACCGGGGAGCTGTTTTTT. The chain uses TRBV3-1 and TRBJ2-2; the D gene is possibly TRBD2 (5 bases). The CDR3 is made up of 18 amino acids. Trimming removed 2 bases from V and 4 bases from J, with 20 bases in between. The V gene's germline CDR1 is LGHDT and CDR2 YNNKEL (reference sequence).